These T cell receptor beta chains were read from a single sample in a study of siplizumab effects on memory and regulatory T cells. Assay used: immunoSEQ multiplex PCR; TCRdb lists only in-frame clones, some missing. The table includes around 100,000 clones, 75% to 95% detected once. The sample taken for sequencing was CD4+ T cells sorted from blood. These receptors all stem from a human donor in good health. Both conserved end residues are part of each CDR3. D genes are given only for firm matches. Size is stated for part of the rows, as once, few or many counts, or as a class when the clone is expanded.

j_call: TRBJ1-3
clone_size: once
v_call: TRBV28
d_call: .
cdr3_nt: TGTGCCAGCAGTATAGGGGTTTCTGGAAACACCATATATTTT
cdr3_aa: CASSIGVSGNTIYF

j_call: TRBJ2-1
clone_size: .
v_call: TRBV7-3
d_call: TRBD2
cdr3_nt: TGTGCCAGCAGCCCCGGACTAGTCGGCTCCAATGAGCAGTTCTTC
cdr3_aa: CASSPGLVGSNEQFF

j_call: TRBJ1-1
clone_size: few
v_call: TRBV20-1
d_call: TRBD1
cdr3_nt: TGCAGCTTGACAGGGAGCAATGAAGCTTTCTTT
cdr3_aa: CSLTGSNEAFF

j_call: TRBJ2-1
clone_size: once
v_call: TRBV30
d_call: .
cdr3_nt: TGTGCCTGCAGTCATCCTTACAATGAGCAGTTCTTC
cdr3_aa: CACSHPYNEQFF

j_call: TRBJ1-1
clone_size: .
v_call: TRBV7-2
d_call: .
cdr3_nt: TGTGCCAGCAGCTTAGCGGGCCTCACTGAAGCTTTCTTT
cdr3_aa: CASSLAGLTEAFF

j_call: TRBJ1-5
clone_size: .
v_call: TRBV4-1
d_call: .
cdr3_nt: TGCGCCAGCAGCCCAGGGATTGATACGGGCAATCAGCCCCAGCATTTT
cdr3_aa: CASSPGIDTGNQPQHF

j_call: TRBJ2-7
clone_size: .
v_call: TRBV11-2
d_call: TRBD1
cdr3_nt: TGTGCCAGCAGCTTAGGGACAGGGATATACGAGCAGTACTTC
cdr3_aa: CASSLGTGIYEQYF

j_call: TRBJ1-5
clone_size: .
v_call: TRBV19
d_call: TRBD1
cdr3_nt: TGTGCCAGTAGTGGGACAGCCAATCAGCCCCAGCATTTT
cdr3_aa: CASSGTANQPQHF

j_call: TRBJ1-5
clone_size: .
v_call: TRBV6-5
d_call: TRBD1
cdr3_nt: TGTGCCAGCAGGGGACAGGGTGGGAGCAATCAGCCCCAGCATTTT
cdr3_aa: CASRGQGGSNQPQHF

j_call: TRBJ1-1
clone_size: .
v_call: TRBV7-9
d_call: .
cdr3_nt: TGTGCCAGCAGCTTAGGACAGACCAACACTGAAGCTTTCTTT
cdr3_aa: CASSLGQTNTEAFF

j_call: TRBJ2-2
clone_size: .
v_call: TRBV11-2
d_call: .
cdr3_nt: TGTGCCAGCAGCTCGAGGATCGGCAGGGCCTATCGGGAGCTGTTTTTT
cdr3_aa: CASSSRIGRAYRELFF

j_call: TRBJ2-7
clone_size: .
v_call: TRBV14
d_call: .
cdr3_nt: TGTGCCAGCAGCCAGCTGGACGGGGCCTACGAGCAGTACTTC
cdr3_aa: CASSQLDGAYEQYF

j_call: TRBJ2-3
clone_size: .
v_call: TRBV7-2
d_call: .
cdr3_nt: TGTGCCAGCAGCACTACGTCCATCAGCACAGATACGCAGTATTTT
cdr3_aa: CASSTTSISTDTQYF

j_call: TRBJ1-6
clone_size: .
v_call: TRBV21-1
d_call: .
cdr3_nt: TGTGCCAGCACCCTGGGTCATAATTCACCCCTCCACTTT
cdr3_aa: CASTLGHNSPLHF

j_call: TRBJ2-1
clone_size: few
v_call: TRBV5-1
d_call: TRBD1
cdr3_nt: TGCGCCAGCAGTTTTATTGGACAGGGCTACAATGAGCAGTTCTTC
cdr3_aa: CASSFIGQGYNEQFF

j_call: TRBJ1-1
clone_size: .
v_call: TRBV10-3
d_call: TRBD1
cdr3_nt: TGTGCCATCGGTGGACAGGCGAACACTGAAGCTTTCTTT
cdr3_aa: CAIGGQANTEAFF

j_call: TRBJ2-7
clone_size: .
v_call: TRBV9
d_call: .
cdr3_nt: TGTGCCAGCAGCTTAGGCGACGCCTCCTACGAGCAGTACTTC
cdr3_aa: CASSLGDASYEQYF

j_call: TRBJ2-7
clone_size: .
v_call: TRBV7-2
d_call: TRBD2
cdr3_nt: TGTGCCAGCAGCTTAACCCTAGCGGGGGCCTCCTACGAGCAGTACTTC
cdr3_aa: CASSLTLAGASYEQYF

j_call: TRBJ2-3
clone_size: .
v_call: TRBV7-2
d_call: TRBD2
cdr3_nt: TGTGCCAGCAGCTTAGAAGCGGGGGCTACCACAGATACGCAGTATTTT
cdr3_aa: CASSLEAGATTDTQYF

j_call: TRBJ2-3
clone_size: .
v_call: TRBV5-1
d_call: TRBD2
cdr3_nt: TGCGCCAGCAGCTCTGGTAGGCTAGCGGCGGGCACAGATACGCAGTATTTT
cdr3_aa: CASSSGRLAAGTDTQYF

j_call: TRBJ1-4
clone_size: .
v_call: TRBV27
d_call: .
cdr3_nt: TGTGCCAGCAGTTTCGGACCGGTTGCAACTAATGAAAAACTGTTTTTT
cdr3_aa: CASSFGPVATNEKLFF

j_call: TRBJ1-1
clone_size: .
v_call: TRBV25-1
d_call: .
cdr3_nt: TGTGCCAGCAGAGACCACCTCAACACTGAAGCTTTCTTT
cdr3_aa: CASRDHLNTEAFF

j_call: TRBJ2-1
clone_size: .
v_call: TRBV2
d_call: .
cdr3_nt: TGTGCCAGCAGTGTCCGACGAGACAATGAGCAGTTCTTC
cdr3_aa: CASSVRRDNEQFF

j_call: TRBJ2-7
clone_size: .
v_call: TRBV28
d_call: TRBD2
cdr3_nt: TGTGCCAGCAGTGTAAGCGGGGGCTCCTACGAGCAGTACTTC
cdr3_aa: CASSVSGGSYEQYF

j_call: TRBJ2-7
clone_size: .
v_call: TRBV10-3
d_call: TRBD1
cdr3_nt: TGTGCCATCAACGGACAGGGGGCGATGGGGGACTACGAGCAGTACTTC
cdr3_aa: CAINGQGAMGDYEQYF